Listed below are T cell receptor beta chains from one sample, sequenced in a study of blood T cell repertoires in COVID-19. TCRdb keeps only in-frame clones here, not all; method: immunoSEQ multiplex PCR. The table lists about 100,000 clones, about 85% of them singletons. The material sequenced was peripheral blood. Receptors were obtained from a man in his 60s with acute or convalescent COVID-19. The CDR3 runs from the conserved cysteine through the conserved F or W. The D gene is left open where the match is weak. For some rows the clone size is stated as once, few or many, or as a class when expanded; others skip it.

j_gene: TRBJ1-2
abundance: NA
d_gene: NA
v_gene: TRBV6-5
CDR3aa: CASSYGGVAGYTF
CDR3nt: TGTGCCAGCAGTTACGGGGGGGTTGCTGGCTACACCTTC

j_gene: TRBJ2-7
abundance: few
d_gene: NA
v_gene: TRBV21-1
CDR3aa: CASSSGWGYEQYF
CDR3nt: TGTGCCAGCAGCTCGGGATGGGGCTACGAGCAGTACTTC

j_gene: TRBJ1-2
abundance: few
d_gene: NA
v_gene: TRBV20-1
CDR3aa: CSAARDFYTF
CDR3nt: TGCAGTGCTGCTAGGGACTTCTACACCTTC

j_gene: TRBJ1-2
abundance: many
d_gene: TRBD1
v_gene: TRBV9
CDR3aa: CASTSDRGLGYTF
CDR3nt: TGTGCCAGCACCTCGGACAGGGGTCTTGGCTACACCTTC

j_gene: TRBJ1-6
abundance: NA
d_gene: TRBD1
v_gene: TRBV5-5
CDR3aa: CASSLGQGNSPLHF
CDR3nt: TGTGCCAGCAGCTTGGGACAGGGCAATTCACCCCTCCACTTT

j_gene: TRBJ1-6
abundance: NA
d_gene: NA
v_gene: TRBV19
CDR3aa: CASSSRQNSPLHF
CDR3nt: TGTGCCAGTAGTTCCAGACAGAATTCACCCCTCCACTTT

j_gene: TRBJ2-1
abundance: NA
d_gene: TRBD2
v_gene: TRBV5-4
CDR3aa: CASSPGGTRLDEQFF
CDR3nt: TGTGCCAGCAGCCCCGGGGGGACTAGACTGGATGAGCAGTTCTTC

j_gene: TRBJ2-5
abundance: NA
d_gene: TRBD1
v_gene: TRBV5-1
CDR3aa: CASSRRTGGAETQYF
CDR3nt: TGCGCCAGCAGCAGGAGGACAGGGGGGGCAGAGACCCAGTACTTC

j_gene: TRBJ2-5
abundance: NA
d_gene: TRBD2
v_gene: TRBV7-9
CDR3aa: CATLRDQAGGGETQYF
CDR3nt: TGTGCCACCCTTCGAGACCAAGCGGGAGGGGGAGAGACCCAGTACTTC

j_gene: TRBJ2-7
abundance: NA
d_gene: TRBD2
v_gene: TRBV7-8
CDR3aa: CASSLVLAEYYEQYF
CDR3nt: TGTGCCAGCAGCTTAGTTCTAGCGGAGTACTACGAGCAGTACTTC

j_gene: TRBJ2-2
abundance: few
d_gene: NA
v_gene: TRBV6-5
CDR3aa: CASSRMGQNTGELFF
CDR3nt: TGTGCCAGCAGCCGTATGGGACAGAACACCGGGGAGCTGTTTTTT

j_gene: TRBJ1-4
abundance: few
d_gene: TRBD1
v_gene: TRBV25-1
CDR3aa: CASSDRSRGTGNEKLFF
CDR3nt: TGTGCCAGCAGTGATAGATCTCGGGGGACAGGGAATGAAAAACTGTTTTTT

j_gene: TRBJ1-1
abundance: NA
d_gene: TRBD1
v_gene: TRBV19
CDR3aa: CASTLGQGWTEAFF
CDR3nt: TGTGCCAGTACCCTCGGACAGGGGTGGACTGAAGCTTTCTTT

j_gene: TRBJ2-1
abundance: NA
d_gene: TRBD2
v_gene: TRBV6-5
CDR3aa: CASSSGLANLHEQFF
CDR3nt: TGTGCCAGCAGTTCTGGACTAGCGAACTTACATGAGCAGTTCTTC

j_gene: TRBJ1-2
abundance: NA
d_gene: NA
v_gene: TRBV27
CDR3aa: CASSRGARYGYTF
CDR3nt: TGTGCCAGCAGTCGGGGGGCCCGCTATGGCTACACCTTC

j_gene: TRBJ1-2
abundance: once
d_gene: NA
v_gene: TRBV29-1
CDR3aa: CSVYEHGEDGYTF
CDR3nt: TGCAGCGTTTATGAACACGGGGAGGATGGCTACACCTTC

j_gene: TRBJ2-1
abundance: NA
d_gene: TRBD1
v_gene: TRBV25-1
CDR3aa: CASSRAGGYNEQFF
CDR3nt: TGTGCCAGCAGTAGGGCAGGGGGCTACAATGAGCAGTTCTTC

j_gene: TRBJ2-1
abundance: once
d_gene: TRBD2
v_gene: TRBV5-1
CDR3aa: CASSSTTSGRGEQFF
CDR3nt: TGCGCCAGCAGCTCGACAACTAGCGGGCGGGGGGAGCAGTTCTTC

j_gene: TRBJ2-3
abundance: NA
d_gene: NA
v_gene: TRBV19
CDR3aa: CASSGRVSLHADTQYF
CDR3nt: TGTGCCAGTAGTGGCAGGGTCTCCTTACACGCAGATACGCAGTATTTT

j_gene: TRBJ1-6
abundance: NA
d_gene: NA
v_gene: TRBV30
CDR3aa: CAWSPGSPLHF
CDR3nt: TGTGCCTGGAGTCCCGGGTCACCCCTCCACTTT

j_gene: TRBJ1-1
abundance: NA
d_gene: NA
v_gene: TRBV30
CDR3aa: CAWSVQGGVNTEAFF
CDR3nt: TGTGCCTGGAGTGTACAAGGCGGGGTAAACACTGAAGCTTTCTTT

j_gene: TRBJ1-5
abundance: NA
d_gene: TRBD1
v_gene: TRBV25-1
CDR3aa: CASSEGDSGQPQHF
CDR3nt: TGTGCCAGCAGTGAGGGGGACAGCGGACAGCCCCAGCATTTT

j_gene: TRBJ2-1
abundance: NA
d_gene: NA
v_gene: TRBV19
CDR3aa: CASSIAGLTSSYNEQFF
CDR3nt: TGTGCCAGTAGTATAGCCGGGCTAACTAGCTCCTACAATGAGCAGTTCTTC

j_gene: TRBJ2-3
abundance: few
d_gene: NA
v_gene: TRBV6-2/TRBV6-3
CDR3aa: CASSSGTPTDTQYF
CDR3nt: TGTGCCAGCAGCTCCGGGACTCCGACAGATACGCAGTATTTT

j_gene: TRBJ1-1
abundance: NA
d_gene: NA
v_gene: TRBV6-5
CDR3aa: CASSYSLATEAFF
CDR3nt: TGTGCCAGCAGTTACTCGCTGGCCACTGAAGCTTTCTTT

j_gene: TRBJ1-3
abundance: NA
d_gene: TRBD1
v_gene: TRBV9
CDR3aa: CASSATGGDGNTIYF
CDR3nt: TGTGCCAGCAGCGCTACAGGGGGCGATGGAAACACCATATATTTT

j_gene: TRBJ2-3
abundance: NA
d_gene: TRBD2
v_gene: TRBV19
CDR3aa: CASSMGRASGGLTDTQYF
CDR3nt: TGTGCCAGTAGTATGGGGAGGGCTAGCGGGGGCCTCACAGATACGCAGTATTTT

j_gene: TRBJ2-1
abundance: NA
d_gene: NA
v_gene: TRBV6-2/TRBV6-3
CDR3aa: CASSKTRTPYNEQFF
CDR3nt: TGTGCCAGCAGTAAAACTAGGACTCCCTACAATGAGCAGTTCTTC